Presented here are 20 T cell receptor beta chains from one specimen sequenced in a study of cytomegalovirus exposure and HLA in healthy donors. PCR employed 60 Vbeta and 13 Jbeta primers. Produced via immunoSEQ multiplex PCR; TCRdb's table is partial and in-frame only. The sample has 120,000 or so clones, approximately 82% seen once; the top ten hold 13%. The sequencing sample was made of PBMCs. The receptor set was obtained from a man aged 30 to 39 in good health and CMV-seropositive.

The chain joins TRBV19 to TRBJ2-1; 10 bases agree with TRBD2. V was pared by 6 bases and J by 10 bases, with 15 bases of the junction left unmatched. CDR1 LNHDA and CDR2 SQIVND come from the germline V gene (reference sequence). CDR3 length: 16 amino acids. The CDR3 nucleotides are TGTGCCAGTAGCGTCGGGCTAGCGGGGGCTAATGAAGAGCAGTTCTTC. Translation gives CASSVGLAGANEEQFF.

This clone was seen only a few times. The chain is built from TRBV18 and TRBJ2-7; TRBD1 aligns across 7 bases. From germline, CDR1 is KGHSH and CDR2 LQKENI. V lost 6 bases to trimming and J lost 0 bases; unmatched junction nucleotides: 5. There are 14 residues in the CDR3. The CDR3: CASSSDRYSYEQYF. The CDR3 coding sequence is TGTGCCAGCTCGTCGGACAGGTACTCCTACGAGCAGTACTTC.

The chain uses TRBV5-4 and TRBJ2-4, with D possibly matching TRBD1 (5 bases). This CDR3 has 15 residues. The V end lost 0 bases, the J end lost 2 bases, and 9 bases lay between the germline ends. Germline V gene lookup returns CDR1 SGHNT and CDR2 YYREEE (reference sequence). CDR3: CASSLDPGTKNIQYF. The DNA for the CDR3 is TGTGCCAGCAGCTTGGATCCAGGGACCAAAAACATTCAGTACTTC.

The CDR3 nucleotides are TGTGCCAGCAGCCTACAGGGAATTAATGAAAAACTGTTTTTT. Amino acid sequence: CASSLQGINEKLFF. This chain uses TRBV5-4 with TRBJ1-4; tentative D call: TRBD1 (6 bases). Germline assignment: CDR1 SGHNT and CDR2 YYREEE (reference sequence). CDR3 length equals 14 residues. The germline V and J ends were trimmed by 4 bases and 4 bases, with 11 bases remaining between them.

The chain combines TRBV9 with TRBJ1-3; D not resolved. The CDR3 covers 19 residues. Germline V gives CDR1 SGDLS, CDR2 YYNGEE. V dropped 4 bases and J dropped 0 bases, with 23 bases sitting between them. The CDR3 nucleotides are TGTGCCAGCAGCCCAGAGCCCCTCAGGTACTCAGGCTCTGGAAACACCATATATTTT. Translated: CASSPEPLRYSGSGNTIYF.

CDR3 coding DNA: TGCGCCAGCAGCCAAGCTCTAGCGGGGGGGTCAGATACGCAGTATTTT. Protein: CASSQALAGGSDTQYF. The J gene is TRBJ2-3, the V gene TRBV4-3; 12 nucleotides line up with TRBD2. CDR3 length: 16 amino acids. Germline V CDR1 and CDR2: LGHNA, YSLEER. V shed 1 base and J 4 bases; nucleotides not matched to a gene: 3.

This chain uses TRBV7-2 with TRBJ1-1, with D maybe TRBD1 (5 bases). The CDR3 has 15 amino acids. V lost 3 bases, J lost 4 bases, and 15 bases lay in between. Germline values: CDR1 SGHTA, CDR2 FQGNSA. CDR3 in DNA: TGTGCCAGCAGCTTCGCGCCGGGGGAGGGCACTGAAGCTTTCTTT. Its protein product is CASSFAPGEGTEAFF.

This clone is labeled medium-sized. V is TRBV6-5 and J is TRBJ1-2, with TRBD1 matching 10 bases. The CDR3 sequence is 14 residues long. The trim removed 10 bases at V and 6 bases at J, leaving 11 bases unmatched. CDR1 and CDR2 from the germline V gene are MNHEY and SVGAGI. Written as DNA, the CDR3 is TGTGCCACCCGACCGACAGGGGGCAGTCATGGCTACACCTTC. The encoded protein is CATRPTGGSHGYTF.

This chain joins TRBV5-5 and TRBJ2-3, with 15 bases matching TRBD2. Germline CDR1 reads SGHKS; CDR2 reads YYEKEE (reference sequence). The CDR3 sequence is 17 residues long. Trimming at V came to 4 bases and at J to 4 bases, leaving 7 bases not matched to a gene. CDR3 bases: TGTGCCAGCAGCCCCGGACTAGCGGGGGGGCCTGCAGATACGCAGTATTTT. Protein sequence: CASSPGLAGGPADTQYF.

This chain connects TRBV28 to TRBJ1-3; the match to TRBD1 covers 9 bases. This CDR3 is built from 18 residues. V was pared by 4 bases and J by 0 bases, with 10 bases of the junction left unmatched. Germline V gene lookup returns CDR1 MDHEN and CDR2 SYDVKM. In DNA, the CDR3 is TGTGCCAGCAGTTATGACTGGGGACAGGGCAACTCTGGAAACACCATATATTTT. It is translated as CASSYDWGQGNSGNTIYF.

This clone showed up just once. The rearrangement links TRBV27 to TRBJ1-4; D is perhaps TRBD1 (6 bases). The CDR3 length is 13 residues. V was clipped by 0 bases and J by 13 bases, with 12 bases between them. Germline V gene data show CDR1 as MNHEY and CDR2 as SMNVEV (reference sequence). The CDR3 sequence: CASSLSRGSGLFF. CDR3 bases: TGTGCCAGCAGTTTATCGAGGGGGTCGGGACTGTTTTTT.

The chain is built from TRBV18 and TRBJ2-3; D call uncertain. The germline CDR1 and CDR2 sequences are KGHSH and LQKENI. Trimming left V 6 bases short and J 9 bases short, with 10 bases between. CDR3 size: 11 residues. The CDR3 DNA is TGTGCCAGCTCCCGTCAAAGCACGCAGTATTTT. Translation: CASSRQSTQYF.

Comment on this clone: An end of the junction differs from the germline gene, which may be a read error. At the DNA level, this CDR3 is encoded by other sequences in the same sample as well. The chain combines TRBV18 with TRBJ2-1; D possibly corresponds to TRBD2 (6 bases). The CDR3 length is 14 residues. Germline-derived CDR1 and CDR2 are KGHSH and LQKENI. The CDR3 here is CASSPELLADEQFF. The DNA for the CDR3 is TGCGCCAGCTCACCAGAGTTACTAGCCGATGAGCAGTTCTTC.

The V and J genes are TRBV5-8 and TRBJ2-7; D not certain. V gave up 4 bases and J gave up 2 bases, with 10 bases separating them. The CDR3 runs to 13 residues. Germline-derived CDR1 and CDR2 are SGHTS and YDEGEE. The CDR3 loop reads CASSNARAYEQYF. The CDR3 DNA reads as TGTGCCAGCAGCAACGCGCGTGCCTACGAGCAGTACTTC.

V gene TRBV28 combines with J gene TRBJ2-1; maybe TRBD2 (6 bases). The CDR3 contains 14 residues. V was cut by 3 bases and J by 8 bases, with 14 bases left in between. Germline CDR1 MDHEN, CDR2 SYDVKM. The CDR3 reads CASSLRDLGDEQFF. The CDR3, as DNA: TGTGCCAGCAGTTTGCGGGACCTTGGCGATGAGCAGTTCTTC.

The chain has TRBV30 and TRBJ1-3; D is perhaps TRBD1 (6 bases). This CDR3 spans 16 amino acids. The germline V gene encodes CDR1 GTSNPN and CDR2 SVGIG (reference sequence). Trimming took off 3 bases at V and 1 base at J, with 16 bases between the two ends. DNA of the CDR3: TGTGCCTGGAGGAAGTGGGGGGGGCTTTCTGGAAACACCATATATTTT. This encodes CAWRKWGGLSGNTIYF.

V and J are TRBV4-3 and TRBJ2-1; 10 bases are a match to TRBD2. CDR1 LGHNA and CDR2 YSLEER come from the germline V gene. Trimming took 0 bases from V and 9 from J; bases not matched to a gene: 8. This CDR3 comprises 16 residues. CDR3 nucleotides: TGCGCCAGCAGCCAAGAACAGAGCGGGGGGGTGTCTGAGCAGTTCTTC. Protein sequence: CASSQEQSGGVSEQFF.

This clone appeared once. This chain connects TRBV7-6 to TRBJ2-7; D is possibly TRBD2 (5 bases). This CDR3 comprises 12 residues. CDR1 SGHVS and CDR2 FNYEAQ come from the germline V gene. Trimming removed 5 bases at V and 5 bases at J, with 10 bases between. The CDR3 DNA reads as TGTGCCAGCAGCCCCGCCGGGGACGAGCAGTACTTC. Amino acid sequence: CASSPAGDEQYF.

V and J are TRBV30 and TRBJ2-7, with a possible D match to TRBD1 (6 bases). There are 14 residues in the CDR3. From germline, CDR1 is GTSNPN and CDR2 SVGIG (reference sequence). Trimming took 2 bases from V and 5 from J, leaving 16 bases between them. The CDR3 spells CAWSSDRTLNEQYF. Here the CDR3 DNA reads TGTGCCTGGAGTTCAGACAGGACCTTAAACGAGCAGTACTTC.

V is TRBV7-9 and J is TRBJ1-2; the match to TRBD1 covers 7 bases. The ends lost 5 bases at V and 0 bases at J; junction bases unmatched: 3. This CDR3 region has 14 residues. Germline V lookup: CDR1 SEHNR, CDR2 FQNEAQ (reference sequence). This CDR3 is CASSPGTANYGYTF. The CDR3 nucleotides are TGTGCCAGCAGCCCGGGGACAGCTAACTATGGCTACACCTTC.